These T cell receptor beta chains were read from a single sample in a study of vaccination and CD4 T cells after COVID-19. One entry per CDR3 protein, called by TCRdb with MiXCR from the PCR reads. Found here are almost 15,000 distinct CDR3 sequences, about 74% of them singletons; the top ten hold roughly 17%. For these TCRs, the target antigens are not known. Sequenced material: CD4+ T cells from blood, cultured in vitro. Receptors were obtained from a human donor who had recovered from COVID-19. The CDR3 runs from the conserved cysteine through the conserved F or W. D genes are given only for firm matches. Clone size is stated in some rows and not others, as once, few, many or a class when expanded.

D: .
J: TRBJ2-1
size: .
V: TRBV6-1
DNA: TGTGCCACCTCTGGGGCACCCAACTACAATGAGCAGTTCTTC
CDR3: CATSGAPNYNEQFF

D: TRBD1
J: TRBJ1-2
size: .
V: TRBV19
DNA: TGTGCCTCAGACAGGGGCTATGGCTACACCTTC
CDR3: CASDRGYGYTF

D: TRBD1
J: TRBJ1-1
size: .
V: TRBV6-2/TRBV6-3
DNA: TGTGCCAGCAGCCTAACCCGACAGGGATCGGACACTGAAGCTTTCTTT
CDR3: CASSLTRQGSDTEAFF

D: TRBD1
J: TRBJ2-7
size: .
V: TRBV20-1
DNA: TGCAGTGCTAGTATGGACAGGGGCACCTACGAGCAGTACTTC
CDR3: CSASMDRGTYEQYF

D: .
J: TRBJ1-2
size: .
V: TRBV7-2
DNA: TGTGCCAGCAGCCTAGGCCGGGGGGGGCGCGGCTACACCTTC
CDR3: CASSLGRGGRGYTF

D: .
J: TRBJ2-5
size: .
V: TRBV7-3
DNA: TGTGCCAGCAGCTTAGCGGGATTGGAGACCCAGTACTTC
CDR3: CASSLAGLETQYF

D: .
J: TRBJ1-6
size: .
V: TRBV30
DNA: TGTGCCTGGAGTGATCCCAGAGGGGGAGGCTCACCCCTCCACTTT
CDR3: CAWSDPRGGGSPLHF

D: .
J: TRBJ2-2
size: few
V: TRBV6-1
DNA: TGTGCCAGCTCTGGGTCATCTATAACTGCGAACACCGGGGAGCTGTTTTTT
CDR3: CASSGSSITANTGELFF

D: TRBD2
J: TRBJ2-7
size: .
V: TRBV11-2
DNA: TGTGCCAGCAGGGGCCGGGCTAGCGGGACTGGAGGATACGAGCAGTACTTC
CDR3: CASRGRASGTGGYEQYF

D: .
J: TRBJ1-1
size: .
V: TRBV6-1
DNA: TGTGCCAGCAGTCACACTGAAGCTTTCTTT
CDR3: CASSHTEAFF

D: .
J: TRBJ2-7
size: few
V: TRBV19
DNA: TGTGCCAGTAGCCAACCCTCTAACTACGAGCAGTACTTC
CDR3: CASSQPSNYEQYF

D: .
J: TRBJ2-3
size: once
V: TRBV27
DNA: TGTGCCAGCAGTGCGCAGGGGGGATTAAGCACAGATACGCAGTATTTT
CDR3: CASSAQGGLSTDTQYF

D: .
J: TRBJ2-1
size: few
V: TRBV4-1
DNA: TGCGCCAGCAGCCAAGACGGGGTGGACTACAATGAGCAGTTCTTC
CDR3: CASSQDGVDYNEQFF

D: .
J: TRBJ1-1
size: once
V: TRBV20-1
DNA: TGCAGTGCTAACAGGGTGGGAACTGAAGCTTTCTTT
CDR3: CSANRVGTEAFF

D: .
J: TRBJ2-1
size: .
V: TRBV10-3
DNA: TGTGCCATCAGTGAGGGAATGGCTACCGACAATGAGCAGTTCTTC
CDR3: CAISEGMATDNEQFF

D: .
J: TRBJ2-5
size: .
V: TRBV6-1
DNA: TGTGCCAGCAGGAACAGGGTCGAGTACTTC
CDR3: CASRNRVEYF

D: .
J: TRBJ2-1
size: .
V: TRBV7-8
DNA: TGTGCCAGCACAAAGAATGAGCAGTTCTTC
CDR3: CASTKNEQFF

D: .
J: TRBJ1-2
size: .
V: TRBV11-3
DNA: TGTGCCAGCAGCTTAGGTTATGGCTACACCTTC
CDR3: CASSLGYGYTF